The next 3 T cell receptor beta chains were all read from a single sample in a study of T cells in localized non-small cell lung cancer. The method was immunoSEQ multiplex PCR; TCRdb's version includes in-frame clones alone and lacks a portion of them. The repertoire includes around 23,000 clones, 90% of them detected once, and about 7% sits in the top ten. This sample comprised peripheral blood, obtained before any cancer treatment. The receptors here all came from a woman aged 35-75 years with stage I lung adenocarcinoma.

This chain joins TRBV10-3 and TRBJ2-1, with D maybe TRBD1 (6 bases). The CDR3 is 19 residues long. V dropped 4 bases and J dropped 0 bases, with 22 bases sitting between them. Germline CDR1 reads ENHRY; CDR2 reads SYGVKD. This chain's CDR3 is CAISVTANQGKSSYNEQFF. The CDR3 coding sequence is TGTGCCATCAGTGTGACGGCTAATCAGGGGAAAAGCTCCTACAATGAGCAGTTCTTC.

CDR3: CASSPGSYEQYF. DNA of the CDR3: TGTGCCAGTAGTCCCGGCAGCTACGAGCAGTACTTC. The chain combines TRBV19 with TRBJ2-7; D unresolved. The CDR3 sequence is 12 residues long. In germline, CDR1 is LNHDA, CDR2 SQIVND (reference sequence). Between the trimmed V and J ends, which lost 5 bases and 3 bases, there was a span of 8 bases.

The rearrangement uses TRBV15 and TRBJ2-4; no definite D call. The CDR3 extends over 14 amino acids. Germline CDR1 is LNHNV and CDR2 is YYDKDF (reference sequence). V shed 0 bases and J shed 4 bases, with 7 bases lying between them. CDR3 sequence: CATSRDRPKNIQYF. CDR3 nucleotides: TGTGCCACCAGCAGAGACAGACCAAAAAACATTCAGTACTTC. The full variable domain, with the rest looked up from reference TRBV15 and TRBJ2-4, is DAMVIQNPRYQVTQFGKPVTLSCSQTLNHNVMYWYQQKSSQAPKLLFHYYDKDFNNEADTPDNFQSRRPNTSFCFLDIRSPGLGDTAMYLCATSRDRPKNIQYFGAGTRLSVL.